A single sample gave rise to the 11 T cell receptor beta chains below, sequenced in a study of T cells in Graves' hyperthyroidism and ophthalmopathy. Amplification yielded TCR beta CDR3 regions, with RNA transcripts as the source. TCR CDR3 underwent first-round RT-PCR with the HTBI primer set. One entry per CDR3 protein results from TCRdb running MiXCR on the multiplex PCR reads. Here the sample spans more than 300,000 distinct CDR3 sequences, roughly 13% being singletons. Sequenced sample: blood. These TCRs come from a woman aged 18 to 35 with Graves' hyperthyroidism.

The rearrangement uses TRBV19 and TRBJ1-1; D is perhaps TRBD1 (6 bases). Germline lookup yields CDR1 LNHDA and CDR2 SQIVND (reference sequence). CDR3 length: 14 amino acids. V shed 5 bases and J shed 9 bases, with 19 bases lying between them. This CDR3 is CASSLTQDRGKAFF. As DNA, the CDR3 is TGTGCCAGTAGTCTCACCCAGGACAGAGGAAAAGCTTTCTTT.

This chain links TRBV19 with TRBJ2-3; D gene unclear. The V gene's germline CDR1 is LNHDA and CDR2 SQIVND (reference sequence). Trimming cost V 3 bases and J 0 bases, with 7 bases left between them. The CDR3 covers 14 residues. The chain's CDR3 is CASSIRTSTDTQYF. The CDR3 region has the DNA TGTGCCAGTAGTATCCGTACTAGCACAGATACGCAGTATTTT.

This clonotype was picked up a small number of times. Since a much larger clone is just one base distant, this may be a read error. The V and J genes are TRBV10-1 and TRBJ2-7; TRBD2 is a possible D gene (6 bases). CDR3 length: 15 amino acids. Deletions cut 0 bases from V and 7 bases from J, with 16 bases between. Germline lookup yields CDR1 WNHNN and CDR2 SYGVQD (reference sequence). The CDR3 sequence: CASSESTGGLREQYF. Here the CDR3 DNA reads TGCGCCAGCAGTGAGTCTACCGGGGGATTACGGGAGCAGTACTTC.

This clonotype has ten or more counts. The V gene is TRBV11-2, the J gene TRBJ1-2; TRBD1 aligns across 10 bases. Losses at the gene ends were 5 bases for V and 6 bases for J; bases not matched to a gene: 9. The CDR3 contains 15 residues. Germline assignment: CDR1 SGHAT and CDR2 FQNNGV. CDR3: CASSQQGQGLDGYTF. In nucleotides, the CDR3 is TGTGCCAGCAGCCAACAGGGACAGGGGCTGGATGGCTACACCTTC.

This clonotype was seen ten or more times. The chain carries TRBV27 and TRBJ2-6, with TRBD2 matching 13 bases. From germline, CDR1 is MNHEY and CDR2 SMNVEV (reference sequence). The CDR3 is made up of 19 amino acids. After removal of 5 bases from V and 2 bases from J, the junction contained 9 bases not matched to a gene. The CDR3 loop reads CASSPSRGTSGTGANVLTF. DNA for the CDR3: TGTGCCAGCAGTCCGTCCAGGGGGACTAGCGGGACTGGGGCCAACGTCCTGACTTTC.

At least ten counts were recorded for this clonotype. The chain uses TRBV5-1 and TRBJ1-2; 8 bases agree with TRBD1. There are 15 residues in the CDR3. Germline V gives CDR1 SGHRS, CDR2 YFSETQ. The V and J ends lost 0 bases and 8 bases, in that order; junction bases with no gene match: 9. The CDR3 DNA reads TGCGCCAGCAGCTTGGAAGCAGGGGGCAGAAGCGGCTACACCTTC. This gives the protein CASSLEAGGRSGYTF.

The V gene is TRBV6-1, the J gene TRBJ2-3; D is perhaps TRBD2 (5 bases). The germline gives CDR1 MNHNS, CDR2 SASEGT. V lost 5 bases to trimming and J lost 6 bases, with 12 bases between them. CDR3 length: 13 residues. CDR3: CASSPPPGDTQYF. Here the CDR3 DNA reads TGTGCCAGCAGTCCCCCCCCGGGGGATACGCAGTATTTT.

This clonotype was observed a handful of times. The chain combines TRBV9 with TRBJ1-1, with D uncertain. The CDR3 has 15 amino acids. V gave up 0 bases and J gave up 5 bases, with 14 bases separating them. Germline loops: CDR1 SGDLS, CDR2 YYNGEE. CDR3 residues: CASSVEEMGKTEAFF. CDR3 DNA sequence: TGTGCCAGCAGCGTAGAGGAGATGGGAAAGACTGAAGCTTTCTTT. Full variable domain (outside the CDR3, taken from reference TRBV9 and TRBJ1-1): DSGVTQTPKHLITATGQRVTLRCSPRSGDLSVYWYQQSLDQGLQFLIQYYNGEERAKGNILERFSAQQFPDLHSELNLSSLELGDSALYFCASSVEEMGKTEAFFGQGTRLTVV.

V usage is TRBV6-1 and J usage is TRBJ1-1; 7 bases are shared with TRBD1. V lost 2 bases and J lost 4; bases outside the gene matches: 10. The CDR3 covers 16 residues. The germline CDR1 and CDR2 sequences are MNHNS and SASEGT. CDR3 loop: CASSEPPLRDSTEAFF. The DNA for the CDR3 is TGTGCCAGCAGTGAACCCCCCCTGAGGGACAGCACTGAAGCTTTCTTT.

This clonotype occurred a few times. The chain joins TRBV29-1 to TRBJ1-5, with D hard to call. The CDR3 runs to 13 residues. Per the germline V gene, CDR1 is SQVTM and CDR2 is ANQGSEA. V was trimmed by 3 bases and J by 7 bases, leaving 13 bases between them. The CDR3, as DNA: TGCAGCGTTGAGGGTCCCACTGGGCAGCCCCAGCATTTT. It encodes CSVEGPTGQPQHF.

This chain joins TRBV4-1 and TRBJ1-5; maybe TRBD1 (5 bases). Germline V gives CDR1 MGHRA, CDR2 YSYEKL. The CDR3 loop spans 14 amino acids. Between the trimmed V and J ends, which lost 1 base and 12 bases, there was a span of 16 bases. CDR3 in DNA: TGCGCCAGCAGCCAAGGGGGCGGGGTCCTTAACCAGCATTTT. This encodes CASSQGGGVLNQHF.